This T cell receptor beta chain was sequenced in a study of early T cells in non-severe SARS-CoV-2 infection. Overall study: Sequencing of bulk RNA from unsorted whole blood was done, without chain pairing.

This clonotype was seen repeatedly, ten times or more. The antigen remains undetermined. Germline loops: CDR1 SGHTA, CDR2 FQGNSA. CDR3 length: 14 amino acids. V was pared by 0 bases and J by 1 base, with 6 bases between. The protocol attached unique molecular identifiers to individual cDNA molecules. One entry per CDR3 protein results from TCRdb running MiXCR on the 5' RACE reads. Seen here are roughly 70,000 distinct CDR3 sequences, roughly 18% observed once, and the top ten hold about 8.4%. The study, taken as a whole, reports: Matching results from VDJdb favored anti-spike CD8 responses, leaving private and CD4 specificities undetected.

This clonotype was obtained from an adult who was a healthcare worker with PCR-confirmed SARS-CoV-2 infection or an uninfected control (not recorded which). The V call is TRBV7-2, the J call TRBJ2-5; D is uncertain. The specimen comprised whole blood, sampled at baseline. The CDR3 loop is CASSLATFQETQYF. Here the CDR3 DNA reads TGTGCCAGCAGCTTAGCCACCTTCCAAGAGACCCAGTACTTC.